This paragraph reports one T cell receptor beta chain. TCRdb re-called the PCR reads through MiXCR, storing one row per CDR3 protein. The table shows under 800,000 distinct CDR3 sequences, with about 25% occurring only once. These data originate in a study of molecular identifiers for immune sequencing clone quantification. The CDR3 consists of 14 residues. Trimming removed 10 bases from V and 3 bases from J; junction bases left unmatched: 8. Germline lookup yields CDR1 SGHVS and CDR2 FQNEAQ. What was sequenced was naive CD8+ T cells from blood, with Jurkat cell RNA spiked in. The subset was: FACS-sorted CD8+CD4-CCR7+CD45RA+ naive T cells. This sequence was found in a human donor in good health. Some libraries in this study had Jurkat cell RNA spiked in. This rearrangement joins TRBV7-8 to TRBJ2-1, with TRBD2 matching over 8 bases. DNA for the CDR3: TGTGCCAACAGAACCGGGGGGGTCTACAATGAGCAGTTCTTC. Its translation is CANRTGGVYNEQFF.